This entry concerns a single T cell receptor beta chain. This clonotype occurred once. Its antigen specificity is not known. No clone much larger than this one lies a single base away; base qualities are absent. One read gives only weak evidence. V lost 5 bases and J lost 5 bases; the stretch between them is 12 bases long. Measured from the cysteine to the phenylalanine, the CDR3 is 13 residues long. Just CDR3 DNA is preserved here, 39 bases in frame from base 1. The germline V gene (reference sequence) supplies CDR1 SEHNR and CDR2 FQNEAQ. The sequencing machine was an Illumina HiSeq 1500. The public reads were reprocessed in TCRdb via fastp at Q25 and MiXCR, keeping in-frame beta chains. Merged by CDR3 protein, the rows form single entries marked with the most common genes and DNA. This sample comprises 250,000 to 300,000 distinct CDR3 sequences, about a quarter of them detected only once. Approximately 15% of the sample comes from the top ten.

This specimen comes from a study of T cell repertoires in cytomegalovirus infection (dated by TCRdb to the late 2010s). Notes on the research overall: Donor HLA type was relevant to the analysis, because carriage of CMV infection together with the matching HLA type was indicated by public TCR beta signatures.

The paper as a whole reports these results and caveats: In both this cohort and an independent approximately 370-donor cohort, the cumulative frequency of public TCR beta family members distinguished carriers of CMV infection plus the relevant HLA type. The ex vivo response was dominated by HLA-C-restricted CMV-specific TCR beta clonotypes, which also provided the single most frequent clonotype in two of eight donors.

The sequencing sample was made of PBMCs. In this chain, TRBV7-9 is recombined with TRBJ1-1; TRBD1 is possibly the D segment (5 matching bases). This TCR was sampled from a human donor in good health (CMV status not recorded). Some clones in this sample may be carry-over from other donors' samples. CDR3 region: CASSEIWGTEAFF. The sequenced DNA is TGTGCCAGCAGCGAAATCTGGGGGACTGAAGCTTTCTTT.